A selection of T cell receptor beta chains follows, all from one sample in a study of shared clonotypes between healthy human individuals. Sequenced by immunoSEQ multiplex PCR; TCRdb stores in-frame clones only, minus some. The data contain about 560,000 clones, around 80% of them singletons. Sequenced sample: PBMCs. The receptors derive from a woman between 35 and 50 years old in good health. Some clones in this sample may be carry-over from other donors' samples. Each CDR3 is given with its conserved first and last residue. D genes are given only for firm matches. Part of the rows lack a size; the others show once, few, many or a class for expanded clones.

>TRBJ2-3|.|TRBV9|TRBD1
TGTGCCAGCAGCCCTTCCCTCGGACAGGATCCAGATACGCAGTATTTT
CASSPSLGQDPDTQYF
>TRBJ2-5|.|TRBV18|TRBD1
TGTGCCAGCTCACCACCGGGACAGCGCGAGACCCAGTACTTC
CASSPPGQRETQYF
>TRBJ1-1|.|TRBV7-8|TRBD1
TGTGCCAGCAGCCGGGACAGGGGTGAAGCTTTCTTT
CASSRDRGEAFF
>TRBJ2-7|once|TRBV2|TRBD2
TGTGCCAGCAGTGGGACCGGGACTAGCTCCTACGAGCAGTACTTC
CASSGTGTSSYEQYF
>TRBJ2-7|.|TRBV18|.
TGTGCCAGCTCACCACCCGGCAGGGGTACCTACGAGCAGTACTTC
CASSPPGRGTYEQYF
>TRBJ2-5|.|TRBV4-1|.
TGCGCCAGCAGCTCCCGGCGGGCAGAGACCCAGTACTTC
CASSSRRAETQYF
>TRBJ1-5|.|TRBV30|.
TGTGCCTGGACAGGGAGCGGCAATCAGCCCCAGCATTTT
CAWTGSGNQPQHF
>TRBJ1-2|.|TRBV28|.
TGTGCCAGCAGTCAAGACCTTCAGGGAGACTATGGCTACACCTTC
CASSQDLQGDYGYTF
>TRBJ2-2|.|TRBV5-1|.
TGCGCCAGCAGCTGGACGGAAGGGTCCGGGGAGCTGTTTTTT
CASSWTEGSGELFF
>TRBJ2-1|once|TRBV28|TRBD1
TGTGCCAGCAGTCCGACAGGGGTAAGGGAGCAGTTCTTC
CASSPTGVREQFF
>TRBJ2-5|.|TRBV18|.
TGTGCCAGCTCACCGGGCAGGCGGGAGACCCAGTACTTC
CASSPGRRETQYF
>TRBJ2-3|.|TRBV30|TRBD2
TGTGCCTGGAAAAAGCGGGGAGAACTAGCGGGGTTCACAGATACGCAGTATTTT
CAWKKRGELAGFTDTQYF
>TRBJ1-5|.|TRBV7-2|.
TGTGCCAGCAGCTTAGCGGGGGCAGGTAGGCAGCCCCAGCATTTT
CASSLAGAGRQPQHF
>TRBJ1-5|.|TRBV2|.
TGTGCCAGCAGCAGGGGCAATCAGCCCCAGCATTTT
CASSRGNQPQHF
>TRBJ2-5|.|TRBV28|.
TGTGCCAGCAGTTCTTTCGGGGCTGGGGAGACCCAGTACTTC
CASSSFGAGETQYF
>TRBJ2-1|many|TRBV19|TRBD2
TGTGCCAGTAGTATTACTAGCGGGATAGGTGAGCAGTTCTTC
CASSITSGIGEQFF
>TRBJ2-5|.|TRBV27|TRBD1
TGTGCCAGCTCCCGGGACAGAAGGTACCAAGAGACCCAGTACTTC
CASSRDRRYQETQYF
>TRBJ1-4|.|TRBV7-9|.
TGTGCCAGCAGCTTAGAACAGGGATTTGAAAAACTGTTTTTT
CASSLEQGFEKLFF
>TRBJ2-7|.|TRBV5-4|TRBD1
TGTGCCAGCAGCGGGGGACAGCTACCCTACGAGCAGTACTTC
CASSGGQLPYEQYF
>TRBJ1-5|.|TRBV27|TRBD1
TGTGCCAGCAGTCCGACAGGGGGCAATCAGCCCCAGCATTTT
CASSPTGGNQPQHF
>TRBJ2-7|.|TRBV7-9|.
TGTGCCATAGTACGAGGCTCAGGGATTTTGTACGAGCAGTACTTC
CAIVRGSGILYEQYF
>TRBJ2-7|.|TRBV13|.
TGTGCCAGCAGCTTAGGCGGGGTTTATAACGAGCAGTACTTC
CASSLGGVYNEQYF
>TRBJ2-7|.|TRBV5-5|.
TGTGCCAGCAGCGCCCCAGGGCCCTACGAGCAGTACTTC
CASSAPGPYEQYF
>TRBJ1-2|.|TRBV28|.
TGTGCCACCATGGGAGAGAGGTTGAGGGGCTACACCTTC
CATMGERLRGYTF
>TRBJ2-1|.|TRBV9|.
TGTGCCAGCAGCGATAGCGGCAATGAGCAGTTCTTC
CASSDSGNEQFF
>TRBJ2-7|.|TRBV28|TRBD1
TGTGCCAGCAGTTTGACAGGGATAGACTACGAGCAGTACTTC
CASSLTGIDYEQYF
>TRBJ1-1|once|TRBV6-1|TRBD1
TGTGCCAGCAGTGAACTGGGACAGGGTGAAGCTTTCTTT
CASSELGQGEAFF
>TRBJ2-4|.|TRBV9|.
TGTGCCAGCAGCGTAGGAGCCAAAAACATTCAGTACTTC
CASSVGAKNIQYF
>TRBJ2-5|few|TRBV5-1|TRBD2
TGCGCCAGCAGCTTGGCGGCTAGCGGGAGTCAAGAGACCCAGTACTTC
CASSLAASGSQETQYF
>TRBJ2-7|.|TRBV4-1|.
TGCGCCAGCAGCTCCCAGGGGAACAGTGACTCCTACGAGCAGTACTTC
CASSSQGNSDSYEQYF
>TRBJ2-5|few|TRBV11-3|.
TGTGCCAGCAGCTTAGTCCTCGGGAAAGAGACCCAGTACTTC
CASSLVLGKETQYF
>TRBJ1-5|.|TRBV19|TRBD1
TGTGCCAGTAGTATGGGGACAGATAGCAATCAGCCCCAGCATTTT
CASSMGTDSNQPQHF
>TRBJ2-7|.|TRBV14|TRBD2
TGTGCCAGCAGCCAAGTAGGGACTAGCGGGAGGTACGAGCAGTACTTC
CASSQVGTSGRYEQYF
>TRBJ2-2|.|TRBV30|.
TGTGCCTGGAGTGTACTCCCCCTCGCCGGGGAGCTGTTTTTT
CAWSVLPLAGELFF
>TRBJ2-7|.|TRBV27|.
TGTGCCAGCAGTTTATCGGGACTGGCCCTAAGCAGCCACGAGCAGTACTTC
CASSLSGLALSSHEQYF
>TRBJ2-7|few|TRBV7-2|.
TGTGCCAGCAGCCGCCCTTTTTTGGGGTACGAGCAGTACTTC
CASSRPFLGYEQYF
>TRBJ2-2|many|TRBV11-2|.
TGTGCCAGCAGCTCTATGGGGGGTTCGGGATCCGGGGAGCTGTTTTTT
CASSSMGGSGSGELFF
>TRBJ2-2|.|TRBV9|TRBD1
TGTGCCAGCAGTCAACAGGGGTTAGGGGAGCTGTTTTTT
CASSQQGLGELFF
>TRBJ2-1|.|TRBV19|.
TGTGCCAGTAGTATAAACCAAGGAGGCTACAATGAGCAGTTCTTC
CASSINQGGYNEQFF
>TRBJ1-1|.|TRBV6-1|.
TGTGCCAGCAGCCCCGACAGGATGGGGACTGAAGCTTTCTTT
CASSPDRMGTEAFF
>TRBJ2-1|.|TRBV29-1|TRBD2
TGCAGCGTTGAATATACTAGCGGATACCTTTCCTACAATGAGCAGTTCTTC
CSVEYTSGYLSYNEQFF
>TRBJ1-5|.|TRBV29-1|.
TGCAGCGTTCGCCAGGGACGTGATCAGCCCCAGCATTTT
CSVRQGRDQPQHF
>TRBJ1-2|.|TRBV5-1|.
TGCGCCAGCGGCCGGGAGTTTTCTTCGGGCTACACCTTC
CASGREFSSGYTF
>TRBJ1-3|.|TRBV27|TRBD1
TGTGCCAGCAGTTCTGGGACAGGGAATGGAAACACCATATATTTT
CASSSGTGNGNTIYF
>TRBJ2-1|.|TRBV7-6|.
TGTGCCAGCAGCCCACCGAGGGGTGAGCAGTTCTTC
CASSPPRGEQFF
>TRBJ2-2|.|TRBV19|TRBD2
TGTGCCAGTAGCCCCAGCGGGAGGGCTGGAACCGGGGAGCTGTTTTTT
CASSPSGRAGTGELFF
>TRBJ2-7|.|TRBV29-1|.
TGCAGCGTTGTGGAGGGACCGAGCTCCTACGAGCAGTACTTC
CSVVEGPSSYEQYF
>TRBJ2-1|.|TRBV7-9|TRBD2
TGTGCCAGCAGCTCAGATAGCGGGAGATCCTACAATGAGCAGTTCTTC
CASSSDSGRSYNEQFF
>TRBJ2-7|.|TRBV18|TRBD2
TGTGCCAGCTCAATCGGGACTAGGACCTACGAGCAGTACTTC
CASSIGTRTYEQYF